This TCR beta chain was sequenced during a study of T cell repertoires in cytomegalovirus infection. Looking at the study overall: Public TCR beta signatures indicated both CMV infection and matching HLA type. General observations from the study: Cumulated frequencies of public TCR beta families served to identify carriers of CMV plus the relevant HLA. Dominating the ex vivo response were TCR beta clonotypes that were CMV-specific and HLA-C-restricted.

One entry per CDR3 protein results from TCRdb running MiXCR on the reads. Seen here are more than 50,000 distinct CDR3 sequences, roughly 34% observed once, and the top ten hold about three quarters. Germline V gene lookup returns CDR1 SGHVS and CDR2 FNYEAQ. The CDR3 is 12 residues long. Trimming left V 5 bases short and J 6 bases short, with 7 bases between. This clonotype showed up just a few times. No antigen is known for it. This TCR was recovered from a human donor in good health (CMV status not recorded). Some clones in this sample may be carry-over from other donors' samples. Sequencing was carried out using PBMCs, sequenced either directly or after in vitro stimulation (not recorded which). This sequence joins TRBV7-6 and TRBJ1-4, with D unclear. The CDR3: CASSGADEKLFF. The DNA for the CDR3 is TGTGCCAGCAGCGGCGCGGATGAAAAACTGTTTTTT.